This entry lists 17 T cell receptor beta chains sequenced from one sample in a study of blood T cells in healthy people across ages. A J-beta primer mix and a sample-barcoded 5' primer were used in a second PCR of roughly 7 to 12 cycles. MiXCR was run by TCRdb on the 5' RACE reads, yielding one entry per CDR3 protein. This table has 790,000 or so distinct CDR3 sequences, 35% to 50% appearing once. Sequenced material: blood. The source is a man of 80 years or more in good health.

This clonotype has a handful of counts. The chain has TRBV20-1 and TRBJ1-5; D might be TRBD1 (5 bases). The CDR3 runs 12 residues. Per the germline V gene, CDR1 is DFQATT and CDR2 is SNEGSKA (reference sequence). The DNA of the CDR3 is TGCAGCGGGACGGATAGCAATCAGCCCCAGCATTTT. It is translated as CSGTDSNQPQHF.

This clonotype was counted between two and nine times. The gene calls are TRBV6-1 and TRBJ2-3; a weak D match, TRBD2 (5 bases). V gave up 6 bases and J gave up 0 bases, with 16 bases separating them. CDR3 size: 16 residues. CDR1 and CDR2 (germline): MNHNS, SASEGT. The CDR3 DNA reads TGTGCCAGCAGCCCCTTGGAGGAGACTAGCACAGATACGCAGTATTTT. Encoded protein: CASSPLEETSTDTQYF.

J is TRBJ1-6 and V is TRBV14; a possible D gene is TRBD1 (5 bases). Trimming pared 1 base from V and 10 bases from J, leaving 14 bases between. CDR1 and CDR2 from the germline V gene are SGHDN and FVKESK. The CDR3 totals 15 residues. Here the CDR3 reads CASSQGAGGGSPLHF. CDR3 in DNA: TGTGCCAGCAGCCAAGGAGCGGGGGGAGGGTCACCCCTCCACTTT.

CDR3 DNA sequence: TGTGCCAGCAGTCTGCAGGGGGGCACCGGGGAGCTGTTTTTT. Its translation is CASSLQGGTGELFF. The V call is TRBV12-3 or TRBV12-4, the J call TRBJ2-2; tentative D call: TRBD1 (7 bases). This CDR3 spans 14 amino acids. V lost 5 bases and J lost 4, with 11 bases in between.

To note about this clonotype: This sequence may be a read error, since a much larger clone differs from it by one base. The CDR3 spells CASSSSTGTGSSEQFF. Here the CDR3 DNA reads TGCGCCAGCAGCTCCTCCACCGGGACAGGGTCTTCTGAGCAGTTCTTC. The J gene is TRBJ2-1, the V gene TRBV4-3; 9 positions match TRBD1. In germline, CDR1 is LGHNA, CDR2 YSLEER. J gave up 9 bases and V 5 bases, and 14 bases lay outside the gene matches. The CDR3 is 16 amino acids.

The genes are TRBV7-2 and TRBJ1-2; tentatively, D is TRBD1 (6 bases). CDR1 and CDR2 (germline): SGHTA, FQGNSA. The CDR3 extends over 17 amino acids. V lost 1 base to trimming and J lost 2 bases, with 17 bases between them. The chain's CDR3 is CASSLGPGAGENYGYTF. The CDR3 bases are TGTGCCAGCAGCTTAGGTCCAGGGGCAGGTGAAAACTATGGCTACACCTTC.

In its sample, this clonotype was seen many times. The chain recombines TRBV20-1 with TRBJ2-1; the match to TRBD2 covers 11 bases. Germline V gene sequence: CDR1 DFQATT, CDR2 SNEGSKA (reference sequence). The CDR3 sequence is 12 residues long. J was trimmed by 8 bases and V by 6 bases; bases with no gene match: 3. This chain's CDR3 is CSAVAGGDEQFF. As DNA, the CDR3 is TGCAGTGCGGTAGCGGGAGGGGATGAGCAGTTCTTC.

In this sample, this clonotype turned up a few times. The chain combines TRBV11-1 with TRBJ2-6; no clear D gene. The CDR3 covers 15 residues. V dropped 2 bases and J dropped 0 bases, with 5 bases sitting between them. CDR1 and CDR2 (germline): SGHAT, FQDESV (reference sequence). CDR3 bases: TGTGCCAGCAGCTTAATGTCCTCTGGGGCCAACGTCCTGACTTTC. Its translation: CASSLMSSGANVLTF.

This clonotype has a handful of counts. This chain links TRBV12-3 or TRBV12-4 with TRBJ2-1; 7 positions agree with TRBD1. This CDR3 contains 13 residues. The ends lost 5 bases at V and 9 bases at J; junction bases unmatched: 7. This CDR3 reads CASSRNRGGEQFF. The CDR3, as DNA: TGTGCCAGCAGTCGGAACAGGGGCGGTGAGCAGTTCTTC.

This chain links TRBV20-1 with TRBJ2-1, with D perhaps TRBD2 (6 bases). V was clipped by 1 base and J by 7 bases, with 14 bases between them. The CDR3 sequence is 14 residues long. The germline V gene encodes CDR1 DFQATT and CDR2 SNEGSKA (reference sequence). The CDR3 sequence: CSARGTSSPNEQFF. The CDR3 DNA sequence: TGCAGTGCTAGAGGCACTAGCTCCCCAAATGAGCAGTTCTTC.

This clonotype was counted ten times or more. V usage is TRBV14 and J usage is TRBJ2-4; 9 positions match TRBD2. The V segment lost 1 base and the J segment 6 bases; nucleotides outside the gene matches: 13. Germline V gene lookup returns CDR1 SGHDN and CDR2 FVKESK. There are 18 residues in the CDR3. Here the CDR3 reads CASSQGPFSGSSGNIQYF. CDR3 DNA sequence: TGTGCCAGCAGCCAAGGACCTTTTAGCGGGAGTTCTGGAAACATTCAGTACTTC.

This chain links TRBV29-1 with TRBJ1-2; 7 nucleotides agree with TRBD1. V lost 6 bases, J lost 3 bases, and 7 bases stayed unmatched. Germline V gene data show CDR1 as SQVTM and CDR2 as ANQGSEA. The length of the CDR3 is 13 residues. CDR3 sequence: CSVETGVDYGYTF. CDR3 DNA sequence: TGCAGCGTGGAAACAGGGGTGGACTATGGCTACACCTTC.

Details on this clonotype: A read error may explain this, as a much larger clone is one base away. J is TRBJ2-7 and V is TRBV2; perhaps TRBD1 as D (6 bases). The V gene lost 5 bases and the J gene lost 5 bases, with 10 bases spanning the gap. This CDR3 region has 12 residues. Germline V lookup: CDR1 SNHLY, CDR2 FYNNEI. In nucleotides, the CDR3 is TGTGCCAGCAGTTACACAGGGAACGAGCAGTACTTC. This encodes CASSYTGNEQYF.

The sample holds a few counts of this clonotype. The chain employs TRBV20-1 and TRBJ2-1, with D tentatively TRBD2 (5 bases). The CDR3 totals 14 residues. CDR1 and CDR2 (germline): DFQATT, SNEGSKA (reference sequence). V was shortened by 3 bases and J by 0 bases, with 9 bases between the two germline ends. The CDR3 reads CSARAGASYNEQFF. The CDR3 DNA reads TGCAGTGCTAGGGCGGGTGCCTCCTACAATGAGCAGTTCTTC.

The chain couples TRBV7-2 to TRBJ2-2; possible D gene TRBD1, 5 bases. The CDR3 has 13 residues. The germline V gene encodes CDR1 SGHTA and CDR2 FQGNSA. V was shortened by 6 bases and J by 4 bases, with 9 bases between the two germline ends. The CDR3: CASRRQITGELFF. CDR3 bases: TGTGCCAGCAGGAGACAGATCACCGGGGAGCTGTTTTTT.

V gene TRBV20-1 combines with J gene TRBJ2-1, with 13 bases that match TRBD2. The J call may not be correct, given that the DNA end is closer to TRBJ2-7. In germline, CDR1 is DFQATT, CDR2 SNEGSKA (reference sequence). This CDR3 is built from 18 residues. CDR3 protein: CSARPGTSGANSYNEQYF. The CDR3 DNA is TGCAGTGCTAGACCCGGGACTAGCGGGGCCAACTCCTACAATGAGCAGTACTTC.

This chain connects TRBV28 to TRBJ2-1, with no clear D. Germline CDR1 is MDHEN and CDR2 is SYDVKM. CDR3 length: 17 residues. V was cut by 6 bases and J by 6 bases, with 24 bases left in between. CDR3 coding DNA: TGTGCCAGCAGACCACAAACGCTGCGTGTTTTACCCAATGAGCAGTTCTTC. As protein: CASRPQTLRVLPNEQFF.